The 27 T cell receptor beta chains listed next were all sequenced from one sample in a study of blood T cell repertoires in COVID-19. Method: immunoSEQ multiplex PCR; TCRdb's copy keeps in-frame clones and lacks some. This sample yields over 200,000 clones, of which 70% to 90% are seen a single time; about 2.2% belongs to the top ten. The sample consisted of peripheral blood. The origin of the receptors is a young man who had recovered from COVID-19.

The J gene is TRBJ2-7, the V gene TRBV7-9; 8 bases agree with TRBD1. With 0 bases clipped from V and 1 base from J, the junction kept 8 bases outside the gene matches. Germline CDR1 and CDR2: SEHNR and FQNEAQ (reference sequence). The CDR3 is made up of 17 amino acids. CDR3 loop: CASSLAVGTGDSYEQYF. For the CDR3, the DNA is TGTGCCAGCAGCTTAGCTGTAGGGACAGGTGATTCCTACGAGCAGTACTTC.

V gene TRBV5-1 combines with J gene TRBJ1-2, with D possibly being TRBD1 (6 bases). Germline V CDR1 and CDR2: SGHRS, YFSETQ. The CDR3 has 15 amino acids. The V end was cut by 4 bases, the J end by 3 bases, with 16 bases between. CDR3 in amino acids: CASSLRGGRDYGYTF. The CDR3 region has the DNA TGCGCCAGCAGCCTCCGGGGGGGGCGCGACTATGGCTACACCTTC.

This chain's CDR3 is CASSEGSRDTQYF. The CDR3 coding sequence is TGCGCCAGCAGTGAGGGCTCCCGAGATACGCAGTATTTT. This chain joins TRBV10-1 and TRBJ2-3; D is unresolved. Germline lookup yields CDR1 WNHNN and CDR2 SYGVQD (reference sequence). With 2 bases removed from V and 5 bases from J, the gap between germline ends came to 8 bases. The CDR3 loop spans 13 amino acids.

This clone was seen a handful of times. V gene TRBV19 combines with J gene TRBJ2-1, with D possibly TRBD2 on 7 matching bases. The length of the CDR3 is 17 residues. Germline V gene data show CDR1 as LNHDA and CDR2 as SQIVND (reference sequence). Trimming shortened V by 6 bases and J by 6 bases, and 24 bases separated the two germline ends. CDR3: CASRPFEGGASGNEQFF. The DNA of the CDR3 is TGTGCCAGTAGACCCTTTGAGGGGGGGGCCAGTGGCAATGAGCAGTTCTTC.

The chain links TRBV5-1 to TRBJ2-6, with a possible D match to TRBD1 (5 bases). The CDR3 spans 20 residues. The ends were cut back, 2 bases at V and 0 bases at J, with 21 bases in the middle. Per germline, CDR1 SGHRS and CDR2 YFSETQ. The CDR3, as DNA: TGCGCCAGCAGCTTAGGCAGGGCCTTACCAGATTCCTCTGGGGCCAACGTCCTGACTTTC. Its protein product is CASSLGRALPDSSGANVLTF.

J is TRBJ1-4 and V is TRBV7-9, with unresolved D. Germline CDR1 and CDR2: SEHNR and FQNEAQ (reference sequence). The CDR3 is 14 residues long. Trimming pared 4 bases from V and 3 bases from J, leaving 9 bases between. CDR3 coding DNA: TGTGCCAGCAGCTCCCAAAGAGCTAATGAAAAACTGTTTTTT. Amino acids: CASSSQRANEKLFF.

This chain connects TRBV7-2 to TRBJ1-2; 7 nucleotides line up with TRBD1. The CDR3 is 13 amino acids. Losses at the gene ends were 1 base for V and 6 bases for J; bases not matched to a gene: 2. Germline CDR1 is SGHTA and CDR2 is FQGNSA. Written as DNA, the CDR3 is TGTGCCAGCAGCTTAGTAACAGGGGATGGCTACACCTTC. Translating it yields CASSLVTGDGYTF.

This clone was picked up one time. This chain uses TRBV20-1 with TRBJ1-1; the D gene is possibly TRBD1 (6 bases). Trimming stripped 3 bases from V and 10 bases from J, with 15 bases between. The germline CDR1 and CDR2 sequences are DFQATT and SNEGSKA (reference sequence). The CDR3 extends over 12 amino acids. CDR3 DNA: TGCAGTGCTAGTTCCAGGGGAGGGTCAGCTTTCTTT. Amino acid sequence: CSASSRGGSAFF.

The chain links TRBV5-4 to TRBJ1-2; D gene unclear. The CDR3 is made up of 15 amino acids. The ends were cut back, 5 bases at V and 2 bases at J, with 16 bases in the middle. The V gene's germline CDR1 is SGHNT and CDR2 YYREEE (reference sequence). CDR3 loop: CASRPSQAGNYGYTF. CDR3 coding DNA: TGTGCCAGCAGACCCTCCCAGGCAGGAAACTATGGCTACACCTTC.

Written as DNA, the CDR3 is TGTGCCAGCAGCTTTGGCCCAAGCTACGAGCAGTACTTC. Protein: CASSFGPSYEQYF. The chain combines TRBV7-2 with TRBJ2-7; no firm D call. This CDR3 has 13 amino acids. Per the germline V gene, CDR1 is SGHTA and CDR2 is FQGNSA. Trimming shortened V by 3 bases and J by 3 bases, and 9 bases separated the two germline ends.

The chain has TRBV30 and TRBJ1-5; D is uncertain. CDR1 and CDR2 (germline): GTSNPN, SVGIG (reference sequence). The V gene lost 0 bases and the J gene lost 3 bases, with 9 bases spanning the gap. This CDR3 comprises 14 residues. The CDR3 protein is CAWSVWQFNQPQHF. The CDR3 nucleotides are TGTGCCTGGAGTGTTTGGCAGTTCAATCAGCCCCAGCATTTT.

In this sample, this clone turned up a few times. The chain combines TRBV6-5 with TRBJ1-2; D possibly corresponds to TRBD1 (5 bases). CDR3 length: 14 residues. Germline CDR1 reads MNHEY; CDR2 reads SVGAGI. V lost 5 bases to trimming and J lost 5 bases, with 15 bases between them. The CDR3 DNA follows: TGTGCCAGCAGTATTCGAAGGTCAGGGTATGGCTACACCTTC. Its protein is CASSIRRSGYGYTF.

The CDR3: CASSERGGTQETQYF. CDR3 DNA: TGTGCCAGTTCTGAGCGGGGGGGTACTCAAGAGACCCAGTACTTC. This chain links TRBV27 with TRBJ2-5; 10 nucleotides agree with TRBD2. The CDR3 has 15 amino acids. CDR1 and CDR2 from the germline V gene are MNHEY and SMNVEV (reference sequence). V lost 9 bases, J lost 2 bases, and 9 bases stayed unmatched.

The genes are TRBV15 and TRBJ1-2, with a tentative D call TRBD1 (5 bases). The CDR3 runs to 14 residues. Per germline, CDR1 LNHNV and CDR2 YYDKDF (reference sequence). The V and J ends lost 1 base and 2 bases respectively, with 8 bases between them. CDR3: CATSRAAGNYGYTF. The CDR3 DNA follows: TGTGCCACCAGCAGAGCCGCAGGGAACTATGGCTACACCTTC.

This CDR3 reads CASSLPGGYEQYF. The CDR3 DNA is TGTGCCAGCAGCTTACCAGGGGGCTACGAGCAGTACTTC. The chain has TRBV7-9 and TRBJ2-7; TRBD1 matches 7 bases. Germline V CDR1 and CDR2: SEHNR, FQNEAQ (reference sequence). The J segment lost 3 bases and the V segment lost 2 bases, leaving 1 base of the junction unmatched. The CDR3 has 13 residues.

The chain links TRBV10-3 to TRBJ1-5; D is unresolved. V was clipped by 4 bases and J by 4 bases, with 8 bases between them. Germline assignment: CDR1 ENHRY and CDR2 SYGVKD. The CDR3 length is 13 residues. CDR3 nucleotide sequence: TGTGCCATCAGTGCTCAGATAAATCAGCCCCAGCATTTT. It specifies CAISAQINQPQHF.

This CDR3 reads CASRTGTDTAYEQYF. For the CDR3, the DNA is TGTGCCAGCAGAACCGGGACAGATACTGCCTACGAGCAGTACTTC. The V call is TRBV6-5, the J call TRBJ2-7; the match to TRBD1 covers 7 bases. J gave up 2 bases and V 6 bases, and 10 bases lay outside the gene matches. The CDR3 totals 15 residues. Germline V gene data show CDR1 as MNHEY and CDR2 as SVGAGI.

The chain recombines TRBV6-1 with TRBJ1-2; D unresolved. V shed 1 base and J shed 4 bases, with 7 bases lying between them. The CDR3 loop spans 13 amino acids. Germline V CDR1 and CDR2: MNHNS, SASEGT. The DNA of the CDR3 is TGTGCCAGCAGTGAAGAGGCAGGCTATGGCTACACCTTC. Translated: CASSEEAGYGYTF.

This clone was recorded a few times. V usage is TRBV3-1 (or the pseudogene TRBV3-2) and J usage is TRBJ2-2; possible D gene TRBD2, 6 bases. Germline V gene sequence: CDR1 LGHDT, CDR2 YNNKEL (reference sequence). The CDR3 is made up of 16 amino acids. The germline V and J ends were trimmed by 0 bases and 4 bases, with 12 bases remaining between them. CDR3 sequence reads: CASSQEAGHSTGELFF. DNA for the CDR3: TGTGCCAGCAGCCAAGAGGCGGGGCATAGCACCGGGGAGCTGTTTTTT.

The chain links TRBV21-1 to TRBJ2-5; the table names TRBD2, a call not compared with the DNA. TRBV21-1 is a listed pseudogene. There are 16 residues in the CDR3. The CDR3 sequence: CASSKKGGAVQETQYF. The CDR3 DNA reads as TGTGCCAGCAGCAAAAAGGGGGGGGCAGTTCAAGAGACCCAGTACTTC.

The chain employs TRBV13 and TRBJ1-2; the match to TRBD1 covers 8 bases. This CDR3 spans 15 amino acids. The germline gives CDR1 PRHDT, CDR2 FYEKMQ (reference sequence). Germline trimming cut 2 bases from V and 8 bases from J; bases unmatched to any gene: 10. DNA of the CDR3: TGTGCCAGCAGCTTAATCGTCAGGGGGCGTCAGGGCTACACCTTC. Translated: CASSLIVRGRQGYTF.

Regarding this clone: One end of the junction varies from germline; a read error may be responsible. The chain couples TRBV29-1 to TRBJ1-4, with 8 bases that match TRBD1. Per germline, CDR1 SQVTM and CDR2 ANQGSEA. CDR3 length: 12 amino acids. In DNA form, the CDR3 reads TGCAGCGTGGAAGGGACAGGTGAAAAACTGTTTTTT. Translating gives CSVEGTGEKLFF.

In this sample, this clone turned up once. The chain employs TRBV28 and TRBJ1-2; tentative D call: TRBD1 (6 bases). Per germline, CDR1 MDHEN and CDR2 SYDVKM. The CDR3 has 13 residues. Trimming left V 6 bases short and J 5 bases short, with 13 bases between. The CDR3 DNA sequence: TGTGCCAGCAGGACGGACAGAGGGTATGGCTACACCTTC. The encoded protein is CASRTDRGYGYTF.

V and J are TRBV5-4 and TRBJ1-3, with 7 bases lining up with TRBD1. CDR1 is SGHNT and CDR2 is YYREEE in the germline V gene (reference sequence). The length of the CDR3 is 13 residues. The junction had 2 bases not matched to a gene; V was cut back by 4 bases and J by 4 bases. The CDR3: CASSRQGGNTIYF. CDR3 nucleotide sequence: TGTGCCAGCAGCAGACAGGGAGGAAACACCATATATTTT.

DNA of the CDR3: TGTGCCAGCAGCCTAGGACAGGGGGTAGATCAGCCCCAGCATTTT. Its translation: CASSLGQGVDQPQHF. The chain has TRBV5-4 and TRBJ1-5; 10 nucleotides agree with TRBD1. The CDR3 length is 15 residues. V trimming: 4 bases; J trimming: 5 bases; junction bases outside the gene matches: 6. Germline CDR1 reads SGHNT; CDR2 reads YYREEE (reference sequence). Drawing the rest from reference TRBV5-4 and TRBJ1-5, the complete variable domain is ETGVTQSPTHLIKTRGQQVTLRCSSQSGHNTVSWYQQALGQGPQFIFQYYREEENGRGNFPPRFSGLQFPNYSSELNVNALELDDSALYLCASSLGQGVDQPQHFGDGTRLSIL.

DNA of the CDR3: TGTGCCAGCAGTTACTCAGCCAGGATCCAAGAGACCCAGTACTTC. As protein: CASSYSARIQETQYF. The chain joins TRBV6-5 to TRBJ2-5; D is unresolved. The CDR3 runs 15 residues. V lost 0 bases and J 1 base, leaving 9 bases between the germline ends. The germline gives CDR1 MNHEY, CDR2 SVGAGI.

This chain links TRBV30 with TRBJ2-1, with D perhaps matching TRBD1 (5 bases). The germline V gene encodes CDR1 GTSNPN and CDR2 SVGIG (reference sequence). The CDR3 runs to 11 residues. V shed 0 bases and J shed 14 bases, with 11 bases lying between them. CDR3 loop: CAWSVQQVKFF. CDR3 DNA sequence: TGTGCCTGGAGTGTACAACAGGTGAAGTTCTTC.